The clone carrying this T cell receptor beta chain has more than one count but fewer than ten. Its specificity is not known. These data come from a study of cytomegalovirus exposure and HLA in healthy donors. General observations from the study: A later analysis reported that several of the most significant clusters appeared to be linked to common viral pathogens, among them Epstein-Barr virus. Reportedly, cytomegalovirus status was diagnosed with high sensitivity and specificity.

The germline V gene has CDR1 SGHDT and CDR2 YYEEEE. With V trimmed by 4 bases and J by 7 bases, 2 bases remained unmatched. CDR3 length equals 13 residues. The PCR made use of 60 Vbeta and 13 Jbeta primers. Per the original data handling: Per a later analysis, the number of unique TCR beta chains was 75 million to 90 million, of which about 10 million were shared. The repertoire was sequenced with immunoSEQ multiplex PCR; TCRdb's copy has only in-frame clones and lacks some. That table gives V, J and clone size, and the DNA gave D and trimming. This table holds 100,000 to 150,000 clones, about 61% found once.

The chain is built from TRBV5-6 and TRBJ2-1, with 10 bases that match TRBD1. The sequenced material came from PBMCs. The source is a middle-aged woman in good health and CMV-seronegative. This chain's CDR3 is CASSPGQGNEQFF. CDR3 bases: TGTGCCAGCAGCCCGGGACAGGGGAATGAGCAGTTCTTC.